This entry describes one TCR beta chain. Germline assignment: CDR1 LGHNA and CDR2 YNFKEQ. Trimming cost V 3 bases and J 4 bases, with 13 bases left between them. CDR3 length equals 14 residues. These data belong to a study of blood T cell repertoires in COVID-19. The overall study: The United States, Italy and Spain provided the acute and convalescent COVID-19 samples. PBMCs, B-cell-depleted T cells, or T cells were the source of the cDNA or gDNA that made up the material.

Source study methods: Nucleated cell counts were estimated from reference gene primer amplification. Some clones are missing from TCRdb's copy, which holds only in-frame ones; the method was immunoSEQ multiplex PCR. V, J and clone size reflect that table, while D and trimming were determined from the DNA. The data show some 170,000 clones, over 80% seen once. The sample was peripheral blood. This chain joins TRBV4-2 and TRBJ2-7; D is perhaps TRBD1 (6 bases). This receptor was identified in a woman aged 60-75 years who had recovered from COVID-19. CDR3 amino acids: CASSHARGRYEQYF. The CDR3 DNA follows: TGTGCCAGCAGCCATGCCAGGGGCCGGTACGAGCAGTACTTC.